These 29 T cell receptor beta chains share one sample of origin, sequenced in a study of breast tumors, draining lymph nodes, adjacent tissues. TCRdb processed the multiplex PCR reads anew with MiXCR; each CDR3 protein has one entry. The sample consists of about 12,000 distinct CDR3 sequences, roughly 35% of them appearing once. The sample consisted of breast tumor tissue. These receptors were taken from a female donor with breast cancer. Some clones in this sample may be carry-over from other donors' samples.

The chain is built from TRBV5-1 and TRBJ1-1; 10 nucleotides line up with TRBD1. V dropped 3 bases and J dropped 1; count of bases not matched to a gene: 9. The CDR3 is 17 residues long. Per germline, CDR1 SGHRS and CDR2 YFSETQ. CDR3 residues: CASSSGGTGAQNTEAFF. In DNA, the CDR3 is TGCGCCAGCAGCTCGGGAGGGACAGGGGCGCAGAACACTGAAGCTTTCTTT.

This clonotype has ten or more counts. The CDR3 sequence: CASSSNVAGGDIQYF. Here the CDR3 DNA reads TGTGCCAGCAGCTCAAATGTAGCGGGGGGGGACATTCAGTACTTC. The V call is TRBV7-9, the J call TRBJ2-4; 11 bases map to TRBD2. The CDR3 length is 15 residues. Unmatched junction bases numbered 7, after V lost 4 bases and J lost 8 bases. CDR1 SEHNR and CDR2 FQNEAQ come from the germline V gene (reference sequence).

The sample holds one count of this clonotype. One base away lies a much larger clone, so this may be a sequencing read error. The chain links TRBV3-1 to TRBJ1-4, with D unresolved. The CDR3 is made up of 16 amino acids. The germline gives CDR1 LGHDT, CDR2 YNNKEL (reference sequence). The CDR3: CASSQTIGSYNEKLSF. The CDR3 DNA sequence: TGTGCCAGCAGCCAAACAATTGGGAGTTATAATGAAAAACTGTCTTTT.

This clonotype was found many times. The chain couples TRBV7-2 to TRBJ2-1; 13 bases line up with TRBD2. Looked up from germline, CDR1 is SGHTA and CDR2 is FQGNSA. J was trimmed by 4 bases and V by 5 bases; bases with no gene match: 5. The CDR3 is made up of 16 amino acids. Here the CDR3 reads CASSRGLAGIYNEQFF. CDR3 DNA sequence: TGTGCCAGCAGCCGGGGACTAGCGGGGATTTACAATGAGCAGTTCTTC.

This sequence joins TRBV7-8 and TRBJ2-5, with 9 bases identical to TRBD2. V dropped 5 bases and J dropped 6; count of bases not matched to a gene: 7. The CDR3 has 14 amino acids. Germline CDR1 reads SGHVS; CDR2 reads FQNEAQ. CDR3 loop: CASSPGLAIKTQYF. The CDR3, as DNA: TGTGCCAGCAGCCCCGGACTAGCGATAAAGACCCAGTACTTC.

This clonotype occurred a few times. The chain links TRBV27 to TRBJ2-2; D gene ambiguous. CDR3 length equals 17 residues. Germline V gene data show CDR1 as MNHEY and CDR2 as SMNVEV (reference sequence). Trimming took 2 bases from V and 1 from J, leaving 14 bases between them. The CDR3: CASSLGVDAGNTGELFF. CDR3 DNA: TGTGCCAGCAGTTTAGGAGTCGACGCAGGGAACACCGGGGAGCTGTTTTTT.

This clonotype was seen repeatedly, ten times or more. The genes are TRBV6-1 and TRBJ1-2; possible D gene TRBD1, 6 bases. This CDR3 has 13 amino acids. Trimming shortened V by 11 bases and J by 1 base, and 14 bases separated the two germline ends. Germline CDR1 MNHNS, CDR2 SASEGT. In DNA form, the CDR3 reads TGTGCCGGAGGGGGGTACCTTAACTATGGCTACACCTTC. Its protein is CAGGGYLNYGYTF.

This clonotype is classed as medium-sized (0.01 to 0.1%). CDR3 residues: CSARDQPGNQPQHF. As DNA, the CDR3 is TGCAGTGCTAGAGATCAGCCGGGAAATCAGCCCCAGCATTTT. The gene calls are TRBV20-1 and TRBJ1-5; D not certain. The CDR3 sequence is 14 residues long. Germline CDR1 is DFQATT and CDR2 is SNEGSKA (reference sequence). Trimming shortened V by 0 bases and J by 4 bases, and 10 bases separated the two germline ends.

This clonotype was seen ten or more times. The rearrangement links TRBV5-1 to TRBJ1-1, with 7 bases identical to TRBD1. The CDR3 loop spans 14 amino acids. V gave up 0 bases and J gave up 3 bases; unmatched junction bases: 2. Per the germline V gene, CDR1 is SGHRS and CDR2 is YFSETQ. CDR3 sequence reads: CASSLAGGYTEAFF. CDR3 sequence (DNA): TGCGCCAGCAGCTTGGCAGGGGGGTACACTGAAGCTTTCTTT.

This clonotype is labeled as medium-sized. The chain employs TRBV4-1 and TRBJ1-5; D might be TRBD1 (6 bases). V gave up 0 bases and J gave up 6 bases, with 12 bases separating them. CDR3 length: 15 residues. Germline V gene lookup returns CDR1 MGHRA and CDR2 YSYEKL. This chain's CDR3 is CASSQEKKGGQPQHF. CDR3 DNA: TGCGCCAGCAGCCAAGAAAAGAAAGGGGGTCAGCCCCAGCATTTT.

In the case of this clonotype: A much larger clonotype is one base distant, so this may be a read error. The chain combines TRBV20-1 with TRBJ1-5, with unresolved D. Germline lookup yields CDR1 DFQATT and CDR2 SNEGSKA (reference sequence). The length of the CDR3 is 15 residues. The CDR3 DNA is TGCAGTGCCCGAGACCGATCGGGTGGCAATCGGCCCCAGCATTTT. Amino acids: CSARDRSGGNRPQHF.

There are many counts of this clonotype. The genes are TRBV7-2 and TRBJ2-5; 7 bases are a match to TRBD1. The V gene end was trimmed by 1 base and the J gene end by 6 bases; junction bases not matched to a gene: 2. The CDR3 runs to 13 residues. Germline V lookup: CDR1 SGHTA, CDR2 FQGNSA. The DNA of the CDR3 is TGTGCCAGCAGCTTAGAGACAGGGCAGACCCAGTACTTC. Translating gives CASSLETGQTQYF.

This clonotype has a count of ten or more. The chain has TRBV27 and TRBJ2-7; 8 nucleotides match TRBD2. Trimming removed 3 bases from V and 6 bases from J; junction bases left unmatched: 7. Germline V CDR1 and CDR2: MNHEY, SMNVEV (reference sequence). The CDR3 covers 14 residues. The CDR3 protein is CASSLSSGPLEQYF. CDR3 nucleotide sequence: TGTGCCAGCAGTTTGTCTAGCGGGCCTCTCGAGCAGTACTTC.

The table lists this clonotype with many counts. The J gene is TRBJ2-1, the V gene TRBV7-2; possible D gene TRBD2, 6 bases. The CDR3 loop spans 15 amino acids. Per germline, CDR1 SGHTA and CDR2 FQGNSA. Trimming removed 3 bases at V and 3 bases at J, with 12 bases between. This CDR3 is CASSFSAGDYNEQFF. The CDR3 DNA is TGTGCCAGCAGCTTTTCAGCGGGCGACTACAATGAGCAGTTCTTC.

This clonotype was observed at least ten times. V gene TRBV4-1 combines with J gene TRBJ2-1, with a tentative D call TRBD2 (5 bases). V was shortened by 4 bases and J by 7 bases, with 11 bases between the two germline ends. Germline loops: CDR1 MGHRA, CDR2 YSYEKL. The CDR3 is 13 amino acids. CDR3 protein: CASSRLEANEQFF. In nucleotides, the CDR3 is TGCGCCAGCAGCCGATTGGAGGCAAATGAGCAGTTCTTC.

By its share, this clonotype is medium-sized. The chain is built from TRBV20-1 and TRBJ2-5; 7 positions agree with TRBD2. The CDR3 has 15 amino acids. Germline V gene sequence: CDR1 DFQATT, CDR2 SNEGSKA (reference sequence). The ends lost 1 base at V and 3 bases at J; junction bases unmatched: 8. The DNA of the CDR3 is TGCAGTGCTAGAGCGGGGCTAGCGGATAAAGAGACCCAGTACTTC. This encodes CSARAGLADKETQYF.

On this clonotype itself: This may arise from a read error, as a much more abundant clone is one base away. The chain carries TRBV7-9 and TRBJ2-4; D not certain. Per germline, CDR1 SEHNR and CDR2 FQNEAQ (reference sequence). The CDR3 has 14 amino acids. The CDR3 here is CASSPSSAKSIQYF. CDR3 nucleotides: TGTGCCAGCAGCCCCAGTTCAGCCAAAAGCATTCAGTACTTC.

This rearrangement joins TRBV5-1 to TRBJ1-1; possibly TRBD1 for D (5 bases). Germline-derived CDR1 and CDR2 are SGHRS and YFSETQ. The CDR3 consists of 15 residues. V was pared by 1 base and J by 1 base, with 11 bases between. This CDR3 reads CASSLRSTGNTEAFF. The DNA of the CDR3 is TGCGCCAGCAGCTTGAGGTCAACAGGGAACACTGAAGCTTTCTTT.

This rearrangement joins TRBV7-3 to TRBJ1-2; 9 bases are a match to TRBD1. Trimming took 5 bases from V and 9 from J; bases not matched to a gene: 7. Germline assignment: CDR1 SGHTA and CDR2 FQGTGA. This CDR3 is built from 13 residues. In nucleotides, the CDR3 is TGTGCCAGCAGCGGAACAGGGGGCCTGAGCTACACCTTC. Its protein is CASSGTGGLSYTF. Supplemented by reference TRBV7-3 and TRBJ1-2, the full variable domain reads GAGVSQTPSNKVTEKGKYVELRCDPISGHTALYWYRQSLGQGPEFLIYFQGTGAADDSGLPNDRFFAVRPEGSVSTLKIQRTERGDSAVYLCASSGTGGLSYTFGSGTRLTVV.

About this clonotype itself: At one end, the junction sequence differs from germline, possibly due to a read error. This rearrangement joins TRBV10-3 to TRBJ2-2; D is tentatively TRBD1 or TRBD2 (5 bases each). CDR3 size: 12 residues. CDR1 and CDR2 (germline): ENHRY, SYGVKD. The CDR3 spells CAFSEDTGELLF. CDR3 in DNA: TGTGCCTTCAGTGAGGACACCGGGGAGCTGCTTTTT.

Concerning this clonotype itself: A junction boundary mismatches the germline segment, possibly from a read error. The chain uses TRBV10-3 and TRBJ1-5, with TRBD1 matching over 8 bases. Germline assignment: CDR1 ENHRY and CDR2 SYGVKD. This CDR3 is 11 amino acids long. The CDR3, as DNA: TGCTGGACAGGGAGCAATCAGCCCCAGCATTTT. This codes for CWTGSNQPQHF.

This clonotype has only one observation. The chain recombines TRBV2 with TRBJ1-6; 9 nucleotides agree with TRBD1. V gave up 6 bases and J gave up 7 bases; unmatched junction bases: 4. Germline V CDR1 and CDR2: SNHLY, FYNNEI. The CDR3 loop spans 14 amino acids. CDR3 nucleotides: TGTGCCAGCAGAGGGACAGGGAGAAATTCACCCCTCCACTTT. Encoded protein: CASRGTGRNSPLHF.

This clonotype showed up just a few times. Possible read error: a much larger clone is one base away. The CDR3 DNA reads as TGTGCCAGCAGTAGCAAAAGCGCCAAAAACATTCAGTACTTC. Its translation: CASSSKSAKNIQYF. The chain employs TRBV12-3 or TRBV12-4 and TRBJ2-4, with D unclear. Deletions cut 5 bases from V and 1 base from J, with 9 bases between. The CDR3 extends over 14 amino acids.

Ten or more counts support this clonotype. J is TRBJ2-7 and V is TRBV27, with 15 bases fitting TRBD2. Looked up from germline, CDR1 is MNHEY and CDR2 is SMNVEV (reference sequence). V trimming: 6 bases; J trimming: 3 bases; junction bases outside the gene matches: 9. This CDR3 region has 17 residues. As DNA, the CDR3 is TGTGCCAGCAGAAATTCCGGGACTAGCGGGAGGAGCTACGAGCAGTACTTC. This translates into CASRNSGTSGRSYEQYF.

By share, this clonotype counts as medium-sized. The chain is built from TRBV14 and TRBJ1-2; D gene ambiguous. Germline assignment: CDR1 SGHDN and CDR2 FVKESK. The CDR3 spans 13 residues. Trimming pared 1 base from V and 4 bases from J, leaving 7 bases between. The CDR3 sequence is CASSQGGSYGYTF. The CDR3 DNA reads TGTGCCAGCAGCCAAGGTGGCAGCTATGGCTACACCTTC.

This clonotype came up many times. The V call is TRBV12-3 or TRBV12-4, the J call TRBJ2-6, with a weak D call TRBD1 (6 bases). The V end lost 8 bases, the J end lost 0 bases, and 17 bases lay between the germline ends. The CDR3 is 17 residues long. As DNA, the CDR3 is TGTGCCAGCCAACCGGGACAAGGCGTCTCTGGGGCCAACGTCCTGACTTTC. It codes for CASQPGQGVSGANVLTF.

This clonotype was counted ten times or more. CDR3 sequence (DNA): TGTGCCAGTAGTATCAGGGACCAATCCTACGAGCAGTACTTC. This encodes CASSIRDQSYEQYF. The rearrangement joins TRBV19 to TRBJ2-7; D tentatively reads TRBD1 or TRBD2 (5 bases each). The CDR3 length is 14 residues. Germline CDR1 and CDR2: LNHDA and SQIVND (reference sequence). Trimming stripped 3 bases from V and 1 base from J, with 10 bases between.

Regarding this clonotype: This may arise from a read error, as a much more abundant clone is one base away. V usage is TRBV28 and J usage is TRBJ2-7; D uncertain. The CDR3 totals 12 residues. The germline CDR1 and CDR2 sequences are MDHEN and SYDVKM. V shed 4 bases and J shed 3 bases, with 7 bases lying between them. CDR3 amino acids: CASSCRNYEQYF. The CDR3 DNA follows: TGTGCCAGCAGTTGCAGGAACTACGAGCAGTACTTC.

The V and J genes are TRBV4-2 and TRBJ2-3; TRBD2 aligns across 10 bases. Germline loops: CDR1 LGHNA, CDR2 YNFKEQ. With V trimmed by 2 bases and J by 2 bases, 10 bases remained unmatched. The CDR3 spans 18 residues. In nucleotides, the CDR3 is TGTGCCAGCAGCCAAAGGTCGTGGACTAGCGGAAACACAGATACGCAGTATTTT. Amino acids: CASSQRSWTSGNTDTQYF.